These 18 T cell receptor beta chains originate from one sample sequenced in a study of cytomegalovirus exposure and HLA in healthy donors. PCR used 60 Vbeta primers and 13 Jbeta primers. Libraries were prepared by immunoSEQ multiplex PCR; TCRdb keeps only in-frame clonotypes and omits some of them. This table has about 110,000 clones, around three quarters appearing once. Sequencing input: PBMCs. Source of these receptors: a boy younger than 18 in good health and CMV-seronegative.

J is TRBJ2-1 and V is TRBV6-6; TRBD2 matches at 10 bases. This CDR3 contains 15 residues. Germline V gene data show CDR1 as MNHNY and CDR2 as SVGAGI (reference sequence). The V segment lost 6 bases and the J segment 8 bases; nucleotides outside the gene matches: 10. The CDR3 DNA is TGTGCCAGCAGGCTCGGACTAGCGGCAGGCTATGAGCAGTTCTTC. Protein product: CASRLGLAAGYEQFF.

The chain uses TRBV4-3 and TRBJ1-1; D unresolved. V was clipped by 1 base and J by 2 bases, with 11 bases between them. Germline loops: CDR1 LGHNA, CDR2 YSLEER. The CDR3 spans 15 residues. CDR3 protein: CASSQGWASNTEAFF. CDR3 DNA sequence: TGCGCCAGCAGCCAAGGGTGGGCATCTAACACTGAAGCTTTCTTT.

This chain joins TRBV15 and TRBJ1-2; tentative D call: TRBD1 (5 bases). Germline V gives CDR1 LNHNV, CDR2 YYDKDF (reference sequence). The V and J ends lost 5 bases and 5 bases respectively, with 15 bases between them. The CDR3 runs to 14 residues. The CDR3 region is CATSGDSGIYGYTF. CDR3 nucleotide sequence: TGTGCCACCAGCGGTGATTCAGGGATTTATGGCTACACCTTC.

This chain joins TRBV4-3 and TRBJ2-3; TRBD2 matches at 10 bases. The CDR3 spans 15 residues. Looked up from germline, CDR1 is LGHNA and CDR2 is YSLEER. With 4 bases clipped from V and 8 bases from J, the junction kept 9 bases outside the gene matches. CDR3 sequence (DNA): TGCGCCAGCAGCCCCCGGACTAGCGGTCTTGGTACGCAGTATTTT. Its protein product is CASSPRTSGLGTQYF.

The V gene is TRBV28, the J gene TRBJ1-5; D is unclear. There are 13 residues in the CDR3. The germline V gene encodes CDR1 MDHEN and CDR2 SYDVKM. The ends were cut back, 1 base at V and 6 bases at J, with 7 bases in the middle. For the CDR3, the DNA is TGTGCCAGCAGTTTATTGATGGCTCAGCCCCAGCATTTT. This encodes CASSLLMAQPQHF.

This sequence joins TRBV14 and TRBJ1-6; D call uncertain. This CDR3 is 13 amino acids long. Germline V gene lookup returns CDR1 SGHDN and CDR2 FVKESK. V was cut by 4 bases and J by 9 bases, with 10 bases left in between. The CDR3 region is CASSPSTVSPLHF. In DNA, the CDR3 is TGTGCCAGCAGCCCGTCAACTGTTTCACCCCTCCACTTT. The full variable domain, completed using reference TRBV14 and TRBJ1-6, is EAGVTQFPSHSVIEKGQTVTLRCDPISGHDNLYWYRRVMGKEIKFLLHFVKESKQDESGMPNNRFLAERTGGTYSTLKVQPAELEDSGVYFCASSPSTVSPLHFGNGTRLTVT.

The V gene is TRBV9, the J gene TRBJ2-7; 8 bases line up with TRBD1. CDR3 size: 17 residues. Unmatched junction bases numbered 12, after V lost 4 bases and J lost 0 bases. Germline lookup yields CDR1 SGDLS and CDR2 YYNGEE. The chain's CDR3 is CASSSPGGDYTSYEQYF. In DNA form, the CDR3 reads TGTGCCAGCAGCTCCCCAGGGGGCGACTATACCTCCTACGAGCAGTACTTC.

The chain carries TRBV13 and TRBJ1-2, with TRBD1 identical over 8 bases. Unmatched junction bases numbered 21, after V lost 4 bases and J lost 8 bases. The V gene's germline CDR1 is PRHDT and CDR2 FYEKMQ (reference sequence). The CDR3 has 18 amino acids. Here the CDR3 reads CASSSTEPVLAGGAGYTF. CDR3 in DNA: TGTGCCAGCAGCTCCACCGAACCAGTCCTAGCAGGGGGCGCAGGCTACACCTTC.

The chain has TRBV10-1 and TRBJ1-5, with D unresolved. V was pared by 6 bases and J by 1 base, with 13 bases between. Germline-derived CDR1 and CDR2 are WNHNN and SYGVQD (reference sequence). The CDR3 runs to 15 residues. CDR3 sequence reads: CASSESRESNQPQHF. The DNA of the CDR3 is TGCGCCAGCAGCGAATCACGGGAAAGCAATCAGCCCCAGCATTTT.

The chain is built from TRBV28 and TRBJ1-5; possibly TRBD1 for D (5 bases). This CDR3 is built from 16 residues. CDR1 and CDR2 (germline): MDHEN, SYDVKM. V shed 10 bases and J shed 4 bases, with 23 bases lying between them. The CDR3 protein is CATCSELVRANQPQHF. In DNA form, the CDR3 reads TGTGCCACCTGTTCCGAGTTGGTCAGGGCAAATCAGCCCCAGCATTTT.

DNA of the CDR3: TGTGCCATCAGTGAGTCGAGCGAAGATACGCAGTATTTT. It encodes CAISESSEDTQYF. The chain couples TRBV10-3 to TRBJ2-3, with D uncertain. The CDR3 covers 13 residues. The germline V gene encodes CDR1 ENHRY and CDR2 SYGVKD. V was cut by 0 bases and J by 5 bases, with 6 bases left in between.

The chain has TRBV2 and TRBJ1-2; the D is unclear. The CDR3 spans 13 residues. Trimming left V 7 bases short and J 0 bases short, with 9 bases between. CDR1 is SNHLY and CDR2 is FYNNEI in the germline V gene. Here the CDR3 reads CASITEANYGYTF. The CDR3 DNA reads as TGTGCCAGCATTACAGAAGCTAACTATGGCTACACCTTC. The entire variable domain, with the rest obtained from reference TRBV2 and TRBJ1-2, is as follows: EPEVTQTPSHQVTQMGQEVILRCVPISNHLYFYWYRQILGQKVEFLVSFYNNEISEKSEIFDDQFSVERPDGSNFTLKIRSTKLEDSAMYFCASITEANYGYTFGSGTRLTVV.

The chain has TRBV6-6 and TRBJ2-7; D is perhaps TRBD2 (5 bases). V shed 5 bases and J shed 0 bases, with 11 bases lying between them. Per the germline V gene, CDR1 is MNHNY and CDR2 is SVGAGI (reference sequence). There are 14 residues in the CDR3. The CDR3 spells CASSPGLSSYEQYF. The CDR3, as DNA: TGTGCCAGCAGTCCCGGACTGAGCTCCTACGAGCAGTACTTC.

V is TRBV28 and J is TRBJ1-6, with D perhaps matching TRBD1 (6 bases). The CDR3 covers 15 residues. Germline CDR1 and CDR2: MDHEN and SYDVKM. The V end lost 6 bases, the J end lost 9 bases, and 18 bases lay between the germline ends. CDR3 protein: CASRPWDIGISPLHF. CDR3 bases: TGTGCCAGCAGGCCATGGGACATCGGAATTTCACCCCTCCACTTT.

V gene TRBV27 combines with J gene TRBJ1-4; 7 positions match TRBD1. The CDR3 loop spans 13 amino acids. V shed 5 bases, J shed 9 bases, and the junction held 6 bases outside the gene matches. Germline CDR1 is MNHEY and CDR2 is SMNVEV (reference sequence). As DNA, the CDR3 is TGTGCCAGCAGTCCACGACAGGGCCAAAAACTGTTTTTT. Translation: CASSPRQGQKLFF.

The CDR3 loop reads CASSSITGAKADLSYEQYF. In DNA, the CDR3 is TGTGCCAGCAGCTCTATTACAGGGGCGAAAGCGGATCTGTCCTACGAGCAGTACTTC. V and J are TRBV5-6 and TRBJ2-7; TRBD1 aligns across 7 bases. The length of the CDR3 is 19 residues. With V trimmed by 3 bases and J by 1 base, 19 bases remained unmatched. The germline gives CDR1 SGHDT, CDR2 YYEEEE.

The chain is built from TRBV12-2 and TRBJ2-7; TRBD2 is the table's D call, not checked against the DNA. TRBV12-2 is a pseudogene segment. This CDR3 has 13 residues. CDR3 sequence: CASRGGRSYEQYF. DNA for the CDR3: TGTGCAAGTCGCGGCGGGAGATCCTACGAGCAGTACTTC.

The CDR3 nucleotides are TGTGCCAGCAGCCTCAGCTGGACAGGGGGCGATGAGACCCAGTACTTC. It yields the protein CASSLSWTGGDETQYF. The J gene is TRBJ2-5, the V gene TRBV5-8; 11 bases line up with TRBD1. The CDR3 is 16 residues long. Germline V gene lookup returns CDR1 SGHTS and CDR2 YDEGEE. Germline trimming cut 4 bases from V and 5 bases from J; bases unmatched to any gene: 10.